This T cell receptor (beta chain) was captured by sequencing in a study of blood T cell repertoires in COVID-19. The V end was cut by 0 bases, the J end by 3 bases, with 8 bases between. This CDR3 has 14 residues. CDR1 and CDR2 (germline): ENHRY, SYGVKD. Profiled with immunoSEQ multiplex PCR; TCRdb holds only in-frame clones, not every one. The data show 150,000 to 200,000 clones, with 75% to 90% seen just once and 2.1% held by the top ten. The TCR sequence derives from a man aged 65 to 79 with active or convalescent COVID-19. The sample taken for sequencing was peripheral blood. The chain joins TRBV10-3 to TRBJ2-5, with a possible D match to TRBD2 (5 bases). CDR3 sequence (DNA): TGTGCCATCAGTGAGTCTAGGACTGAAGAGACCCAGTACTTC. Translation gives CAISESRTEETQYF.